This record covers a single TCR beta chain. The sample comes from a study of T cells in tuberculosis. Overall study context: T cells were selected with CD1B tetramers loaded with glucose monomycolate.

Assay: immunoSEQ multiplex PCR; the TCRdb copy retains only in-frame clones and omits some. Among approximately 60,000 clones listed, 81% were seen once. The germline V and J ends were trimmed by 3 bases and 3 bases, with 14 bases remaining between them. This CDR3 is built from 16 residues. The germline CDR1 and CDR2 sequences are MDHEN and SYDVKM. General study results and limits: Low-affinity CD1B-GMM tetramer-binding T cells may have been missed.

Cells were sorted from thawed PBMC rested overnight and stained with GMM-loaded CD1B tetramer, viability dye and anti-CD3. C32 glucose monomycolate from Rhodococcus equi was loaded onto the CD1B tetramers. Tetramer-sorted PBMC had been CD14 monocyte-depleted before freezing. Tetramer-negative cells, roughly 100,000 per donor, were also sorted. Source material: CD1b-GMM tetramer-negative cells sorted from PBMCs. J is TRBJ2-2 and V is TRBV28; possible D gene TRBD2, 6 bases. This receptor was taken from an adult woman with latent tuberculosis. The CDR3 DNA reads as TGTGCCAGCAGTTTTTTCGCGGGGAGGCACACCGGGGAGCTGTTTTTT. It encodes CASSFFAGRHTGELFF.